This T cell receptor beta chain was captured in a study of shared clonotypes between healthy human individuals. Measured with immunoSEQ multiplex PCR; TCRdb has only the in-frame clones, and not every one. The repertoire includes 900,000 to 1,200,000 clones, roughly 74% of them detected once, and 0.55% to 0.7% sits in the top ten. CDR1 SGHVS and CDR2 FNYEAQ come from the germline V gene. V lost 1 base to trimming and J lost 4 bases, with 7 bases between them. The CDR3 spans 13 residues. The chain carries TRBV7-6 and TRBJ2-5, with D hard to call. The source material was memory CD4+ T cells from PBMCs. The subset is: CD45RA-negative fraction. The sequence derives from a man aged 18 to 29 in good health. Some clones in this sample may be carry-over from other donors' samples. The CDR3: CASSLGRGETQYF. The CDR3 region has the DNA TGTGCCAGCAGCTTAGGGAGAGGAGAGACCCAGTACTTC.